The 8 T cell receptor beta chains in this list originate from one sample, sequenced in a study of OX40 agonist ivuxolimab in advanced cancers. Assay: immunoSEQ multiplex PCR; the TCRdb copy retains only in-frame clones and omits some. The sample lists 20,000 to 25,000 clones, over 75% seen once, with roughly 22% in the top ten. The sequencing here drew on CD4+ or CD8+ T cells sorted from blood, taken in a trial of the OX40 agonist ivuxolimab. All receptors come from an adult with an advanced solid tumor such as melanoma, head and neck, liver or kidney cancer.

This chain connects TRBV11-2 to TRBJ1-5; D possibly corresponds to TRBD1 (5 bases). CDR3 length: 17 amino acids. Trimming pared 4 bases from V and 2 bases from J, leaving 18 bases between. The germline CDR1 and CDR2 sequences are SGHAT and FQNNGV. Written as DNA, the CDR3 is TGTGCCAGCAGCTCCTCGGGGCCCCTGGAGGGCAATCAGCCCCAGCATTTT. It specifies CASSSSGPLEGNQPQHF.

The chain carries TRBV6-5 and TRBJ2-2, with D uncertain. The CDR3 runs to 11 residues. Looked up from germline, CDR1 is MNHEY and CDR2 is SVGAGI. V dropped 9 bases and J dropped 7 bases, with 9 bases sitting between them. The CDR3 is CASHLNGELFF. For the CDR3, the DNA is TGTGCCAGTCACCTCAACGGGGAGCTGTTTTTT.

Here the CDR3 reads CASSSRPGQVNEQYF. DNA for the CDR3: TGTGCCAGCAGCTCTAGACCGGGACAGGTTAACGAGCAGTACTTC. The J gene is TRBJ2-7, the V gene TRBV7-9; 8 bases align to TRBD1. The ends lost 4 bases at V and 5 bases at J; junction bases unmatched: 10. The CDR3 has 15 residues. Germline loops: CDR1 SEHNR, CDR2 FQNEAQ (reference sequence).

The table lists this clone with a count of one. The chain links TRBV7-6 to TRBJ2-7, with 10 bases matching TRBD1. Germline-derived CDR1 and CDR2 are SGHVS and FNYEAQ. The CDR3 is made up of 15 amino acids. With 1 base clipped from V and 3 bases from J, the junction kept 3 bases outside the gene matches. CDR3: CASSLVGDRGYEQYF. The CDR3 bases are TGTGCCAGCAGCTTAGTGGGGGACAGGGGCTACGAGCAGTACTTC.

The V and J genes are TRBV9 and TRBJ2-5; TRBD2 matches at 8 bases. From germline, CDR1 is SGDLS and CDR2 YYNGEE. The J segment lost 5 bases and the V segment lost 0 bases, leaving 6 bases of the junction unmatched. This CDR3 is built from 15 residues. The DNA for the CDR3 is TGTGCCAGCAGCGTAGGCGGGGGGATGAGGGAGACCCAGTACTTC. Protein: CASSVGGGMRETQYF.

The chain is built from TRBV6-5 and TRBJ2-7; D is undetermined. CDR3 length: 14 amino acids. V lost 7 bases to trimming and J lost 3 bases, with 16 bases between them. Germline V gives CDR1 MNHEY, CDR2 SVGAGI. The CDR3 sequence: CASILEVLDYEQYF. CDR3 sequence (DNA): TGTGCCAGCATTTTAGAGGTGTTGGACTACGAGCAGTACTTC.

This clone has a single count. CDR3 sequence reads: CASSFGTQETQYF. The CDR3, as DNA: TGCGCCAGCAGCTTCGGGACACAAGAGACCCAGTACTTC. This sequence joins TRBV5-1 and TRBJ2-5, with a tentative D call TRBD1 (6 bases). Per germline, CDR1 SGHRS and CDR2 YFSETQ. The CDR3 is made up of 13 amino acids. Trimming pared 2 bases from V and 2 bases from J, leaving 7 bases between.

J is TRBJ1-2 and V is TRBV10-3; D gene unclear. Trimming cost V 8 bases and J 5 bases, with 12 bases left between them. CDR1 ENHRY and CDR2 SYGVKD come from the germline V gene. The CDR3 spans 12 residues. DNA for the CDR3: TGTGCCATCGAGGTAAGGCTGTATGGCTACACCTTC. Translated: CAIEVRLYGYTF.